Below are 28 T cell receptor beta chains sequenced from a single sample in a study of beta chain features in type 1 diabetes (dated by TCRdb to 2017 to 2018). The method behind the library was the immunoSEQ multiplex PCR assay. The entire amount of isolated RNA was reverse transcribed using the High Capacity cDNA Reverse Transcription Kit, so the sequenced TCRB transcripts were expressed ones. TCRdb took this table from immuneACCESS and kept in-frame rearrangements with V and J called. Such tables lack part of the clones; where checked against another copy, unresolved V genes explain under half of the gap, and the rest is unexplained. The sample table holds hundreds of thousands of clones, of which over 12% were seen once. The top ten clones comprise 0.015% to 0.017% of the sample. These receptors' antigens are unknown. The investigation overall reported the following: A moderate but significant shortening of TCRB CDR3 length was observed in type 1 diabetes patients in all four CD4+ subsets.

Source material: naive CD4+ T cells from blood. Reading the label with the study, this specimen's cell subset or site is: true naive CD4+ T cells. The source of these receptors is a man aged 18 to 35 with type 1 diabetes.

The chain carries TRBV7-8 and TRBJ2-5; D is possibly TRBD1 (7 bases). In germline, CDR1 is SGHVS, CDR2 FQNEAQ. CDR3 length: 14 residues. The germline V and J ends were trimmed by 5 bases and 3 bases, with 13 bases remaining between them. Written as DNA, the CDR3 is TGTGCCAGCAGCCCAGGCAGGGGGGAAGAGACCCAGTACTTC. This translates into CASSPGRGEETQYF.

The V and J genes are TRBV30 and TRBJ1-1, with TRBD1 matching 7 bases. The germline V gene encodes CDR1 GTSNPN and CDR2 SVGIG (reference sequence). The CDR3 is 14 residues long. V lost 0 bases to trimming and J lost 4 bases; unmatched junction nucleotides: 5. The CDR3 DNA sequence: TGTGCCTGGAGTGTAATACAGGGGATCACTGAAGCTTTCTTT. Its protein product is CAWSVIQGITEAFF. The variable domain in full, completed from reference TRBV30 and TRBJ1-1, reads SQTIHQWPATLVQPVGSPLSLECTVEGTSNPNLYWYRQAAGRGLQLLFYSVGIGQISSEVPQNLSASRPQDRQFILSSKKLLLSDSGFYLCAWSVIQGITEAFFGQGTRLTVV.

This clone was seen a handful of times. The chain recombines TRBV5-6 with TRBJ2-2, with D possibly TRBD2 on 6 matching bases. Germline V gene data show CDR1 as SGHDT and CDR2 as YYEEEE. This CDR3 has 16 residues. With 1 base removed from V and 0 bases from J, the gap between germline ends came to 10 bases. DNA of the CDR3: TGTGCCAGCAGCTTGAGGCGGGGCGCGAACACCGGGGAGCTGTTTTTT. Amino acids: CASSLRRGANTGELFF.

The CDR3 sequence: CASSRRGSTNEKLFF. The CDR3 nucleotides read TGTGCCAGCAGCCGTAGGGGGTCAACTAATGAAAAACTGTTTTTT. The chain employs TRBV7-2 and TRBJ1-4; D possibly corresponds to TRBD1 (6 bases). This CDR3 is built from 15 residues. Trimming took off 5 bases at V and 0 bases at J, with 10 bases between the two ends. Germline CDR1 SGHTA, CDR2 FQGNSA.

The table lists this clone with a few counts. V and J are TRBV28 and TRBJ1-2; 7 nucleotides agree with TRBD1. The germline V gene has CDR1 MDHEN and CDR2 SYDVKM. J was trimmed by 4 bases and V by 6 bases; bases with no gene match: 5. The CDR3 loop spans 13 amino acids. For the CDR3, the DNA is TGTGCCAGCAGGTCAGGACAGGTCTATGGCTACACCTTC. Residues: CASRSGQVYGYTF.

The CDR3 protein is CASSLFRGGAGDTQYF. In DNA, the CDR3 is TGTGCCAGCAGCTTATTTCGAGGGGGGGCCGGAGATACGCAGTATTTT. The chain joins TRBV7-9 to TRBJ2-3, with D perhaps TRBD2 (7 bases). There are 16 residues in the CDR3. The germline CDR1 and CDR2 sequences are SEHNR and FQNEAQ (reference sequence). V was trimmed by 2 bases and J by 5 bases, leaving 17 bases between them.

This clone appeared a few times. CDR3 amino acids: CASSEKRAGLGAKNIQYF. The CDR3, as DNA: TGTGCCAGCAGCGAAAAACGGGCGGGGCTGGGGGCCAAAAACATTCAGTACTTC. The rearrangement joins TRBV7-8 to TRBJ2-4; the D gene is possibly TRBD2 (6 bases). Germline values: CDR1 SGHVS, CDR2 FQNEAQ. This CDR3 is 18 amino acids long. Trimming took off 5 bases at V and 1 base at J, with 21 bases between the two ends.

This clone has more than one count but fewer than ten. The rearrangement links TRBV5-1 to TRBJ1-1; possibly TRBD1 for D (6 bases). This CDR3 region has 14 residues. The germline V gene has CDR1 SGHRS and CDR2 YFSETQ. V lost 0 bases and J 10 bases, leaving 16 bases between the germline ends. CDR3 in amino acids: CASSLDRERSGAFF. CDR3 DNA: TGCGCCAGCAGCTTGGACAGGGAGCGCTCGGGAGCTTTCTTT.

The gene calls are TRBV6-4 and TRBJ1-2, with D unclear. The CDR3 totals 13 residues. Looked up from germline, CDR1 is MRHNA and CDR2 is SNTAGT. The germline V and J ends were trimmed by 0 bases and 6 bases, with 8 bases remaining between them. As DNA, the CDR3 is TGTGCCAGCAGTGACTCGACAAGACATGGCTACACCTTC. The encoded protein is CASSDSTRHGYTF.

This clone showed up just a few times. This rearrangement joins TRBV9 to TRBJ1-2, with D uncertain. The V end was cut by 0 bases, the J end by 9 bases, with 9 bases between. This CDR3 is 12 amino acids long. From germline, CDR1 is SGDLS and CDR2 YYNGEE. The CDR3 spells CASSVGEGRYTF. The CDR3 region has the DNA TGTGCCAGCAGCGTAGGAGAGGGCCGCTACACCTTC.

V usage is TRBV4-3 and J usage is TRBJ2-2; TRBD2 is a possible D gene (6 bases). The CDR3 contains 15 residues. Germline V lookup: CDR1 LGHNA, CDR2 YSLEER. With 1 base removed from V and 9 bases from J, the gap between germline ends came to 15 bases. CDR3 sequence (DNA): TGCGCCAGCAGCCAAGGGATGGGGGGAGCTCGGGAGCTGTTTTTT. Residues: CASSQGMGGARELFF.

The J gene is TRBJ1-5, the V gene TRBV9, with unresolved D. The CDR3 covers 15 residues. Looked up from germline, CDR1 is SGDLS and CDR2 is YYNGEE. Trimming took 0 bases from V and 5 from J, leaving 12 bases between them. The CDR3 spells CASSVDGRDYQPQHF. Here the CDR3 DNA reads TGTGCCAGCAGCGTAGACGGACGGGATTATCAGCCCCAGCATTTT.

The gene calls are TRBV15 and TRBJ2-2; 8 bases match TRBD1. The V gene end was trimmed by 5 bases and the J gene end by 6 bases; junction bases not matched to a gene: 14. There are 17 residues in the CDR3. Germline V CDR1 and CDR2: LNHNV, YYDKDF (reference sequence). CDR3 sequence: CATSPISGGKGAGELFF. The DNA for the CDR3 is TGTGCCACCAGCCCAATATCAGGGGGCAAGGGCGCCGGGGAGCTGTTTTTT.

In this sample, this clone turned up a few times. This chain joins TRBV4-3 and TRBJ2-1; D gene unclear. V gave up 1 base and J gave up 8 bases, with 3 bases separating them. CDR3 size: 11 residues. Germline CDR1 is LGHNA and CDR2 is YSLEER. The CDR3 coding sequence is TGCGCCAGCAGCCAAGCGGATGAGCAGTTCTTC. Its protein is CASSQADEQFF.

The V gene is TRBV7-2, the J gene TRBJ1-2; D not certain. Trimming removed 5 bases at V and 0 bases at J, with 13 bases between. Germline values: CDR1 SGHTA, CDR2 FQGNSA. The CDR3 is 15 residues long. The CDR3 region has the DNA TGTGCCAGCAGCGTCGCGGCGGGAACTAACTATGGCTACACCTTC. Residues: CASSVAAGTNYGYTF. Full variable domain (remainder filled in from reference TRBV7-2 and TRBJ1-2): GAGVSQSPSNKVTEKGKDVELRCDPISGHTALYWYRQSLGQGLEFLIYFQGNSAPDKSGLPSDRFSAERTGGSVSTLTIQRTQQEDSAVYLCASSVAAGTNYGYTFGSGTRLTVV.

This clone has a handful of counts. The gene calls are TRBV10-3 and TRBJ2-1; possibly TRBD1 for D (5 bases). The CDR3 loop spans 12 amino acids. V was clipped by 3 bases and J by 14 bases, with 14 bases between them. Germline lookup yields CDR1 ENHRY and CDR2 SYGVKD. CDR3 in amino acids: CAISDLGRSEFF. The CDR3 DNA reads as TGTGCCATCAGTGACTTGGGGCGAAGTGAGTTCTTC.

This chain connects TRBV9 to TRBJ1-1, with D tentatively TRBD1 (6 bases). Trimming pared 0 bases from V and 2 bases from J, leaving 11 bases between. This CDR3 has 15 residues. Germline CDR1 is SGDLS and CDR2 is YYNGEE. The CDR3 DNA sequence: TGTGCCAGCAGCGTAGCTCCAGGGGTCAACACTGAAGCTTTCTTT. Protein product: CASSVAPGVNTEAFF.

Only a few counts were recorded for this clone. Distinct nucleotide sequences in the sample also encode this CDR3. The gene calls are TRBV5-4 and TRBJ2-1; possibly TRBD2 for D (6 bases). Germline V CDR1 and CDR2: SGHNT, YYREEE (reference sequence). V was pared by 4 bases and J by 0 bases, with 11 bases between. CDR3 size: 15 residues. As DNA, the CDR3 is TGTGCCAGCAGCCTCGGGGGTAGCTCCTACAATGAGCAGTTCTTC. Protein: CASSLGGSSYNEQFF. The full variable domain, its missing parts supplied by reference TRBV5-4 and TRBJ2-1, is ETGVTQSPTHLIKTRGQQVTLRCSSQSGHNTVSWYQQALGQGPQFIFQYYREEENGRGNFPPRFSGLQFPNYSSELNVNALELDDSALYLCASSLGGSSYNEQFFGPGTRLTVL.

This sequence joins TRBV7-2 and TRBJ2-3, with 14 bases matching TRBD2. The CDR3 is 16 amino acids. With V trimmed by 3 bases and J by 5 bases, 4 bases remained unmatched. CDR1 is SGHTA and CDR2 is FQGNSA in the germline V gene. CDR3 in DNA: TGTGCCAGCAGCTTTGGACTAGCGGGGGGAAGAGATACGCAGTATTTT. This translates into CASSFGLAGGRDTQYF. Drawing the rest from reference TRBV7-2 and TRBJ2-3, the complete variable domain is GAGVSQSPSNKVTEKGKDVELRCDPISGHTALYWYRQSLGQGLEFLIYFQGNSAPDKSGLPSDRFSAERTGGSVSTLTIQRTQQEDSAVYLCASSFGLAGGRDTQYFGPGTRLTVL.

This chain joins TRBV2 and TRBJ2-7; 8 positions agree with TRBD1. The V gene end was trimmed by 3 bases and the J gene end by 4 bases; junction bases not matched to a gene: 2. Germline values: CDR1 SNHLY, CDR2 FYNNEI. CDR3 length equals 13 residues. CDR3 nucleotide sequence: TGTGCCAGCAGTGACAGGGGGCGTTACGAGCAGTACTTC. As protein: CASSDRGRYEQYF.

This clone was observed a handful of times. This sequence joins TRBV27 and TRBJ2-1, with 7 nucleotides matching TRBD2. Germline assignment: CDR1 MNHEY and CDR2 SMNVEV (reference sequence). J lost 15 bases, V lost 6 bases, and 11 bases had no gene match. The CDR3 covers 12 residues. The CDR3 sequence: CASSLAAGAAFF. CDR3 sequence (DNA): TGTGCCAGCAGCCTTGCGGCGGGAGCGGCGTTCTTC.

V and J are TRBV27 and TRBJ2-7; possible D gene TRBD2, 5 bases. The germline V gene has CDR1 MNHEY and CDR2 SMNVEV (reference sequence). The CDR3 consists of 15 residues. Trimming took 6 bases from V and 0 from J, leaving 15 bases between them. The CDR3 nucleotides read TGTGCCAGCAGAAGATTCGGTAGCGACTCCTACGAGCAGTACTTC. Residues: CASRRFGSDSYEQYF.

The sample holds a few counts of this clone. The chain is built from TRBV11-2 and TRBJ2-7, with a possible D match to TRBD1 (6 bases). V dropped 0 bases and J dropped 7 bases, with 13 bases sitting between them. Germline loops: CDR1 SGHAT, CDR2 FQNNGV. The CDR3 loop spans 14 amino acids. CDR3 nucleotide sequence: TGTGCCAGCAGCTTAGATCGGACAGTAATTGAGCAGTACTTC. It yields the protein CASSLDRTVIEQYF.

The chain employs TRBV4-1 and TRBJ1-2; 7 bases are shared with TRBD1. V lost 4 bases to trimming and J lost 2 bases; unmatched junction nucleotides: 7. Germline-derived CDR1 and CDR2 are MGHRA and YSYEKL. The CDR3 extends over 15 amino acids. In DNA, the CDR3 is TGCGCCAGCAGCCGAGACAGGGTTTTCAACTATGGCTACACCTTC. Translation: CASSRDRVFNYGYTF.

This sequence joins TRBV28 and TRBJ1-2, with 7 positions matching TRBD1. Germline CDR1 and CDR2: MDHEN and SYDVKM. CDR3 length: 14 residues. V was clipped by 1 base and J by 7 bases; unmatched bases: 6. CDR3 nucleotide sequence: TGTGCCAGCAGTTTATCGGTGGGACAGTCTGGCTACACCTTC. It specifies CASSLSVGQSGYTF.

The gene calls are TRBV18 and TRBJ2-3, with D perhaps TRBD2 (5 bases). The V gene's germline CDR1 is KGHSH and CDR2 LQKENI. This CDR3 comprises 18 residues. Trimming took 3 bases from V and 0 from J, leaving 19 bases between them. In DNA, the CDR3 is TGTGCCAGCTCACCCGCACTAAGCGAAGGACTTAGCACAGATACGCAGTATTTT. Residues: CASSPALSEGLSTDTQYF. The whole variable domain, filled in from reference TRBV18 and TRBJ2-3, reads NAGVMQNPRHLVRRRGQEARLRCSPMKGHSHVYWYRQLPEEGLKFMVYLQKENIIDESGMPKERFSAEFPKEGPSILRIQQVVRGDSAAYFCASSPALSEGLSTDTQYFGPGTRLTVL.

The V and J genes are TRBV5-1 and TRBJ1-2; perhaps TRBD1 as D (6 bases). CDR1 SGHRS and CDR2 YFSETQ come from the germline V gene. V dropped 4 bases and J dropped 3 bases, with 10 bases sitting between them. CDR3 size: 13 residues. DNA for the CDR3: TGCGCCAGCAGCGAACAGGGAGACTATGGCTACACCTTC. Encoded protein: CASSEQGDYGYTF. The variable domain in full, with the rest retrieved from reference TRBV5-1 and TRBJ1-2, is KAGVTQTPRYLIKTRGQQVTLSCSPISGHRSVSWYQQTPGQGLQFLFEYFSETQRNKGNFPGRFSGRQFSNSRSEMNVSTLELGDSALYLCASSEQGDYGYTFGSGTRLTVV.

The chain is built from TRBV21-1 and TRBJ2-2; TRBD1 reflects the table's D call only, with no check against the DNA. TRBV21-1 represents a pseudogene. The CDR3 extends over 15 amino acids. The CDR3 DNA sequence: TGTGCCAGCAGCCTCGGGACAGATTACACCGGGGAGCTGTTTTTT. It translates to CASSLGTDYTGELFF.